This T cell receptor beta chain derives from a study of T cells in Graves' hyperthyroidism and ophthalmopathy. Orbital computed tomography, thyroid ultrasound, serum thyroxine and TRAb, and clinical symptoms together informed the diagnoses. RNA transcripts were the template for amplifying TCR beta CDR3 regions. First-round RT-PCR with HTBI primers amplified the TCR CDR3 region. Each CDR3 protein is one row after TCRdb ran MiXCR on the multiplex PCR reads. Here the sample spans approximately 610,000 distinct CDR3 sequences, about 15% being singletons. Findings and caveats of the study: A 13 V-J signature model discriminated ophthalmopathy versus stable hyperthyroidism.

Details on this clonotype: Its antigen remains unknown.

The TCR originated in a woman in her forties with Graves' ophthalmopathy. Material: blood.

CDR3 in amino acids: CASSLFGDIWWGGEHEQYF. In DNA form, the CDR3 reads TGTGCCAGCAGTTTATTCGGCGACATTTGGTGGGGAGGGGAACACGAGCAGTACTTC. The chain couples TRBV28 to TRBJ2-7; TRBD2 agrees at 7 bases. Germline-derived CDR1 and CDR2 are MDHEN and SYDVKM. There are 19 residues in the CDR3. After removal of 1 base from V and 5 bases from J, the junction contained 20 bases not matched to a gene.